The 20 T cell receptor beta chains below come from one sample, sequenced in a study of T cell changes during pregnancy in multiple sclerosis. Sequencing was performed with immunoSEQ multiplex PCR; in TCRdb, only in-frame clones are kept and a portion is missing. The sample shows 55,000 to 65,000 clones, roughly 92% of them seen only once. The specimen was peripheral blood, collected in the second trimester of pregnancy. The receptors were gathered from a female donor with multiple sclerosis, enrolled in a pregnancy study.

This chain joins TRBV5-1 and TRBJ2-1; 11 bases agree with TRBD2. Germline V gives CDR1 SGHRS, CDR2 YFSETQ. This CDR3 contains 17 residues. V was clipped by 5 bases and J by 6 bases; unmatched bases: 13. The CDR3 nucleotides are TGCGCCAGCAGTCTACGTCAACTAGCGGGAGTTACCAATGAGCAGTTCTTC. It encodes CASSLRQLAGVTNEQFF.

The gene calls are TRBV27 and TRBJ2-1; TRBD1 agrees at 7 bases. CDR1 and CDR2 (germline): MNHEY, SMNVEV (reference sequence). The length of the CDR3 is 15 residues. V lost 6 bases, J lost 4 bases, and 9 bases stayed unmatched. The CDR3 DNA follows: TGTGCCAGCAGCCCAGGGACAGCGAATTACAATGAGCAGTTCTTC. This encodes CASSPGTANYNEQFF.

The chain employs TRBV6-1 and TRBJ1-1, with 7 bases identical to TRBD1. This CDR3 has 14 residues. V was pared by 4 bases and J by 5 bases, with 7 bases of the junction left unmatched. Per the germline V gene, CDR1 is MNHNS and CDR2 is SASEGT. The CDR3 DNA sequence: TGTGCCAGCAGTGCGACAGGGTTGGGGACTGAAGCTTTCTTT. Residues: CASSATGLGTEAFF.

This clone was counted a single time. The CDR3 loop reads CASRGGLGGHTEAFF. As DNA, the CDR3 is TGTGCCAGCAGGGGAGGTCTGGGGGGGCACACTGAAGCTTTCTTT. V and J are TRBV27 and TRBJ1-1; possible D gene TRBD1, 6 bases. The V end lost 6 bases, the J end lost 3 bases, and 17 bases lay between the germline ends. The CDR3 extends over 15 amino acids. Germline CDR1 is MNHEY and CDR2 is SMNVEV (reference sequence).

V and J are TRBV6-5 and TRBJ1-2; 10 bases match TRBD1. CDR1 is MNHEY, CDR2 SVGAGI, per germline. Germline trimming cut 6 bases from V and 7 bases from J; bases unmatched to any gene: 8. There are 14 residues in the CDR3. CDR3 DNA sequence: TGTGCCAGCAGGGGGGGGACAGGGGCCCCTGGCTACACCTTC. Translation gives CASRGGTGAPGYTF.

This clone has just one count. CDR3 nucleotide sequence: TGTGCCAGCAGGTCGGGCGGGTCCTACGAGCAGTACTTC. It encodes CASRSGGSYEQYF. This sequence joins TRBV28 and TRBJ2-7; perhaps TRBD2 as D (5 bases). Germline CDR1 reads MDHEN; CDR2 reads SYDVKM. The CDR3 is made up of 13 amino acids. The V gene lost 6 bases and the J gene lost 1 base, with 10 bases spanning the gap.

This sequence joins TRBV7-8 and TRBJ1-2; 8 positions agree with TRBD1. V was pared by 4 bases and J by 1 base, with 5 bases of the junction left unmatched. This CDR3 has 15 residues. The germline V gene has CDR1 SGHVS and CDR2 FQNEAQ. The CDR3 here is CASSSKTGGNYGYTF. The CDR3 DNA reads TGTGCCAGCAGCTCAAAAACAGGGGGTAACTATGGCTACACCTTC.

CDR3 in amino acids: CASSARTSNTDTQYF. The CDR3 DNA reads TGTGCCAGCAGCGCAAGGACTTCTAACACAGATACGCAGTATTTT. The chain has TRBV6-5 and TRBJ2-3; D perhaps matches TRBD2 (5 bases). The germline V gene encodes CDR1 MNHEY and CDR2 SVGAGI. V was trimmed by 6 bases and J by 2 bases, leaving 15 bases between them. CDR3 length: 15 residues.

For the CDR3, the DNA is TGTGCCAGCAGCCTGGGTGGCGGGAGCTCCTACGAGCAGTACTTC. Translation: CASSLGGGSSYEQYF. The chain links TRBV13 to TRBJ2-7; 7 bases fit TRBD2. CDR3 length: 15 amino acids. Per germline, CDR1 PRHDT and CDR2 FYEKMQ (reference sequence). The V segment lost 5 bases and the J segment 0 bases; nucleotides outside the gene matches: 7.

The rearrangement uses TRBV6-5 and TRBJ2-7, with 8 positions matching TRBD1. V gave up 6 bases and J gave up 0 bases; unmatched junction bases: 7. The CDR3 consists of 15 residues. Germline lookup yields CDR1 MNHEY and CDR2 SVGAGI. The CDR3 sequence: CASSPGTGLSYEQYF. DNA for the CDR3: TGTGCCAGCAGCCCCGGGACAGGCCTCTCCTACGAGCAGTACTTC.

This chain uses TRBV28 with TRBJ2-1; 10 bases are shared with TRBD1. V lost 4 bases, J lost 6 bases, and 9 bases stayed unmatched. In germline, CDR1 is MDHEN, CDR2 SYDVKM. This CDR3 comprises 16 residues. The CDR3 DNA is TGTGCCAGCAGTTCTCTCCGACAGGGGGCAGGCAATGAGCAGTTCTTC. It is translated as CASSSLRQGAGNEQFF.

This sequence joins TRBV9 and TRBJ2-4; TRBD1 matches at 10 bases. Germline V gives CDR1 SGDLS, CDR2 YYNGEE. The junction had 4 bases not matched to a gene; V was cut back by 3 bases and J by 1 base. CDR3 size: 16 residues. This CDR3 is CASSEEGQGAKNIQYF. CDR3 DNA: TGTGCCAGCAGCGAAGAGGGACAGGGGGCCAAAAACATTCAGTACTTC.

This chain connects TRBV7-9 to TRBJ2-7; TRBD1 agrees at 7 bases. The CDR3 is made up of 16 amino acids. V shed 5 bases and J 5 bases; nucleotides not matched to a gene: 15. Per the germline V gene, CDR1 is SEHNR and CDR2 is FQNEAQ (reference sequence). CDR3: CASSLRTGVRGNEQYF. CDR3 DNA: TGTGCCAGCAGCCTCCGTACAGGGGTACGAGGGAACGAGCAGTACTTC.

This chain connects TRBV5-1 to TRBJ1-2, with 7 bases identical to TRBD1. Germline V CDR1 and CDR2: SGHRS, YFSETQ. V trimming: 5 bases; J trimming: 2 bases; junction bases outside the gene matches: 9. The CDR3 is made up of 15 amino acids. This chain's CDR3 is CASSSATGVNYGYTF. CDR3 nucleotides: TGCGCCAGCAGTTCTGCAACAGGGGTAAACTATGGCTACACCTTC.

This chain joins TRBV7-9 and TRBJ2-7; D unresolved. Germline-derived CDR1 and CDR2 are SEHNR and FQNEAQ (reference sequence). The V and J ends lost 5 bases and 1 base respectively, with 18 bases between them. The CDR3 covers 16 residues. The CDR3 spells CASSLHFATESYEQYF. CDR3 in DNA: TGTGCCAGCAGCCTCCACTTTGCGACGGAGTCCTACGAGCAGTACTTC.

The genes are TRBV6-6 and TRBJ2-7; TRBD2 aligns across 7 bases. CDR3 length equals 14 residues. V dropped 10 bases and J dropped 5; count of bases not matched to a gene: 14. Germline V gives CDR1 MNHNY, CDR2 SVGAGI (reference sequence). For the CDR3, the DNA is TGTGCCAAAGGGGTGACGGGGGAGGGACACGAGCAGTACTTC. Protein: CAKGVTGEGHEQYF.

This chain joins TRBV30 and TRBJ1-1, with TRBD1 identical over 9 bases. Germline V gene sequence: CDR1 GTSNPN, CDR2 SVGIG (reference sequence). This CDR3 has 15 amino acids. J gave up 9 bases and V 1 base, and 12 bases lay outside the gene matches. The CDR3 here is CAWSAYTGGDGQAFF. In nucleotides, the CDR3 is TGTGCCTGGAGTGCTTATACAGGGGGCGATGGCCAAGCTTTCTTT.

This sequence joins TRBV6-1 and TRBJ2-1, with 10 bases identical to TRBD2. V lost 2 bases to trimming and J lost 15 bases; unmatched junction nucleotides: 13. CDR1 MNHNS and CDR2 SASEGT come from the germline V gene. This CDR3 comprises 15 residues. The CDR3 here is CASSESSGRASRMFF. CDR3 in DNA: TGTGCCAGCAGTGAATCGAGCGGGAGGGCAAGTCGTATGTTCTTC.

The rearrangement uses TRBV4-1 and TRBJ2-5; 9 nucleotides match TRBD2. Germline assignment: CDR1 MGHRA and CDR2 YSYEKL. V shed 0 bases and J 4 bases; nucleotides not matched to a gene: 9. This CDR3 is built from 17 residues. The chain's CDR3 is CASSQDGLAGLVETQYF. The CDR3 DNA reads TGCGCCAGCAGCCAAGATGGGCTAGCGGGACTAGTAGAGACCCAGTACTTC.

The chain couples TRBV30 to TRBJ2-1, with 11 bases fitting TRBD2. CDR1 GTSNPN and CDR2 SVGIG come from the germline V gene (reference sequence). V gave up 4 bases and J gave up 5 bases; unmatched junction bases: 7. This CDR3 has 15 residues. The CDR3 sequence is CAWTLTSGTHNEQFF. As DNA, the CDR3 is TGTGCCTGGACCCTGACTAGCGGGACACACAATGAGCAGTTCTTC.